This T cell receptor (beta chain) was sequenced in a study of blood T cells in healthy people across ages. Study details: Template switching picked up about one barcoded beta molecule for each two T cells.

The CDR3 is made up of 14 amino acids. Germline-derived CDR1 and CDR2 are SGHRS and YFSETQ. Study-level points and caveats: Long-lived and aged donors differed, with more naive CD4+ cells and higher diversity in the long-lived. Observed TCR beta diversity showed a strong correlation with the percentage of naive T cells as measured by flow cytometry.

The table lists this clonotype with a few counts. Its antigen is currently unknown. The junction differs from germline at one of its ends, possibly a read error. With a J-beta primer mix and a sample-barcoded 5' primer, a second PCR ran 7 to 11 cycles. Tags on each cDNA molecule came from a template-switch adaptor with 12 random nucleotides. TCRdb independently ran MiXCR on the 5' RACE reads; one entry per CDR3 protein. The top ten hold under 25% of the sample, which has more than 650,000 distinct CDR3 sequences, 22% seen once. Material: blood. This TCR derives from a man between 65 and 80 years old in good health. The genes are TRBV5-1 and TRBJ2-7; TRBD1 agrees at 7 bases. CDR3 sequence reads: CASSSGTAPYEQHF. In nucleotides, the CDR3 is TGCGCCAGCAGCTCCGGGACAGCACCCTACGAGCAGCACTTC.